This T cell receptor beta chain appears in the sequencing data of a study of beta chain features in type 1 diabetes. Study-level points and caveats: The study found moderately but significantly shorter TCRB CDR3s in all four CD4+ subsets of Type 1 diabetes patients. Any role of HLA type in TCRB rearrangement remained unresolved here.

Reverse transcribing all isolated RNA meant expressed TCRB transcripts were sequenced. Measured with immunoSEQ multiplex PCR; TCRdb has only the in-frame clones, and not every one. The table lists under 400,000 clones, roughly 12% of them singletons. The CDR3 length is 17 residues. V was pared by 8 bases and J by 4 bases, with 17 bases of the junction left unmatched. CDR1 is MDHEN and CDR2 is SYDVKM in the germline V gene. Regarding this clone: Its antigen is not known.

Every donor provided one heparinised blood draw, which averaged approximately 100 mL. The chain employs TRBV28 and TRBJ2-4; TRBD2 agrees at 7 bases. Sequenced input: naive CD4+ T cells from blood. The receptor was derived from a man aged 18 to 30 in good health. The CDR3 here is CASGFLGERGTKNIQYF. The CDR3 DNA sequence: TGTGCCAGCGGATTTTTGGGGGAGCGGGGTACAAAAAACATTCAGTACTTC.